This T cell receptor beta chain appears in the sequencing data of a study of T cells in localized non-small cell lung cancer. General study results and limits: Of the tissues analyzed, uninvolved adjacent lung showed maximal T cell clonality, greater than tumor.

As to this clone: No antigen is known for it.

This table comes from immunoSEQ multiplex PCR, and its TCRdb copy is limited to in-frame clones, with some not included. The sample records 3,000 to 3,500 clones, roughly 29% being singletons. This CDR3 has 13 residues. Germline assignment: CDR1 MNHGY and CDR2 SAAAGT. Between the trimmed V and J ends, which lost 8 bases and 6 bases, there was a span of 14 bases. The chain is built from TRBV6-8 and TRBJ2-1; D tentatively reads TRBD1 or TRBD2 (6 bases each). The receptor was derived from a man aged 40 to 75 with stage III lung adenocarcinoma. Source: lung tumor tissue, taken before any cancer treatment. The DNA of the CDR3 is TGTGCCAGCCGGGGGCCGCCTCGCAATGAGCAGTTCTTC. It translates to CASRGPPRNEQFF.